This T cell receptor (beta chain) was sequenced during a study of blood T cell repertoires in COVID-19. Study-level information: The study drew acute and convalescent COVID-19 samples from the United States, Italy and Spain. T cells, B-cell-depleted T cells, or PBMCs provided the cDNA or gDNA that served as material.

With 8 bases removed from V and 1 base from J, the gap between germline ends came to 18 bases. Germline loops: CDR1 LNHDA, CDR2 SQIVND (reference sequence). This CDR3 spans 16 amino acids. The count of this clone is one. Authors' processing steps: Reference gene primers were amplified, and this amplification served to estimate nucleated cell counts. TCRdb's table, derived via immunoSEQ multiplex PCR, lists solely in-frame clones and lacks some. V, J and clone size reflect that table, while D and trimming were determined from the DNA. The profile covers some 280,000 clones, with 80% to 90% appearing a single time and under 3.5% taken by the ten largest.

The genes are TRBV19 and TRBJ1-5; a weak D match, TRBD1 (5 bases). The sequencing sample was made of peripheral blood. This sequence originates from a woman aged 25 to 39 with active or convalescent COVID-19. The CDR3 sequence: CASRHTGLDSNQPQHF. CDR3 nucleotide sequence: TGTGCCAGTCGCCATACAGGCCTTGACAGCAATCAGCCCCAGCATTTT. The whole variable domain, remainder taken from reference TRBV19 and TRBJ1-5, is DGGITQSPKYLFRKEGQNVTLSCEQNLNHDAMYWYRQDPGQGLRLIYYSQIVNDFQKGDIAEGYSVSREKKESFPLTVTSAQKNPTAFYLCASRHTGLDSNQPQHFGDGTRLSIL.